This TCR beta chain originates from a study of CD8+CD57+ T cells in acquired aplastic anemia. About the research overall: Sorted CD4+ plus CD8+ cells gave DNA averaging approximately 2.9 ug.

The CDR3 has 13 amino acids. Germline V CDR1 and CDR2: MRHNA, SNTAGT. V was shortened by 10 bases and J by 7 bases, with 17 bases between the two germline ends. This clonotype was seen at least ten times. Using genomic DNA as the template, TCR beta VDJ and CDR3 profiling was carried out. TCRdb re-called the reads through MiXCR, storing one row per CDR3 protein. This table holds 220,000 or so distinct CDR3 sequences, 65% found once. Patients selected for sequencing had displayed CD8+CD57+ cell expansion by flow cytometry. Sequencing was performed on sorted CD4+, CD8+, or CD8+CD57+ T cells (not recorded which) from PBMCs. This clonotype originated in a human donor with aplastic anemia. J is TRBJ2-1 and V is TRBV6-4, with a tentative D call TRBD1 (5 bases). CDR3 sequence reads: CATLLTRGNEQFF. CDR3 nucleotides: TGTGCCACCCTACTAACAAGGGGTAATGAGCAGTTCTTC.